A selection of T cell receptor beta chains follows, all from one sample in a study of T-cell reconstitution after alpha-beta-depleted transplantation in children. TCRdb re-called the PCR reads through MiXCR, storing one row per CDR3 protein. Counted here are about 200,000 distinct CDR3 sequences, 13% to 15% occurring once; the ten biggest clones make up roughly an eighth. The specimen comprised PBMCs from the stem cell graft donor, sampled from the stem cell graft. The receptor set was obtained from a human donor who donated a stem cell graft to a child with acute lymphoblastic leukemia. Both conserved end residues are part of each CDR3. The D gene is left open where the match is weak. Size is stated for part of the rows, as once, few or many counts, or as a class when the clone is expanded.

d_gene	j_gene	v_gene	abundance	CDR3aa	CDR3nt
TRBD2	TRBJ2-1	TRBV27	many	CASSIGTSGSNEQFF	TGTGCCAGCAGTATAGGGACTAGCGGGAGTAATGAGCAGTTCTTC
TRBD1	TRBJ2-5	TRBV10-3	once	CAISDASQGAKETRYF	TGTGCCATCAGCGACGCTTCACAGGGGGCGAAAGAGACCCGGTACTTC
.	TRBJ2-1	TRBV19	many	CASSISSDNNEQFF	TGTGCCAGTAGTATTTCCAGTGATAACAATGAGCAGTTCTTC
TRBD1	TRBJ2-1	TRBV20-1	many	CSARDDSGTEDYNEQFF	TGCAGTGCTAGAGACGACTCCGGGACAGAAGACTACAATGAGCAGTTCTTC
.	TRBJ2-5	TRBV5-1	.	CASSLGSPSETQYF	TGCGCCAGCAGCTTGGGGTCCCCATCTGAGACCCAGTACTTC
.	TRBJ2-3	TRBV2	.	CASSALVGDTQYF	TGTGCCAGCAGTGCGCTAGTGGGGGATACGCAGTATTTT
.	TRBJ2-6	TRBV6-5	many	CASSYPDSSGANVLTF	TGTGCCAGCAGTTACCCGGACAGCTCTGGGGCCAACGTCCTGACTTTC
.	TRBJ1-4	TRBV5-1	many	CASSSIRGGEKLFF	TGCGCCAGCAGCTCTATCCGGGGCGGCGAAAAACTGTTTTTT
.	TRBJ2-7	TRBV10-3	many	CAISEGSSSYEQYF	TGTGCCATCAGCGAGGGGAGTAGCTCCTACGAGCAGTACTTC
.	TRBJ1-1	TRBV20-1	few	CSASGVKTGTEAFF	TGCAGTGCTAGCGGGGTTAAGACAGGAACTGAAGCTTTCTTT
TRBD1	TRBJ2-7	TRBV12-3/TRBV12-4	.	CASSPGTGNSYEQYF	TGTGCCAGCAGTCCCGGGACAGGGAATTCGTACGAGCAGTACTTC
TRBD2	TRBJ2-5	TRBV29-1	many	CSVGGGGIETQYF	TGCAGCGTTGGCGGGGGAGGGATCGAGACCCAGTACTTC
TRBD1	TRBJ1-2	TRBV4-1	many	CASSHGQGTVTGGYTF	TGCGCCAGCAGCCATGGACAGGGTACGGTCACGGGTGGCTACACCTTC
TRBD1	TRBJ1-5	TRBV5-1	many	CASSYTGGVQPQHF	TGCGCCAGCAGTTATACAGGGGGCGTTCAGCCCCAGCATTTT
TRBD2	TRBJ2-1	TRBV5-1	many	CASSLGLAENNEQFF	TGCGCCAGCAGCTTGGGCCTAGCGGAAAACAATGAGCAGTTCTTC
.	TRBJ2-7	TRBV6-5	many	CASSSGSVFEEQYF	TGTGCCAGCAGTTCAGGGTCGGTATTCGAAGAGCAGTACTTC
.	TRBJ2-2	TRBV5-5	many	CASSSQGRVAGELFF	TGTGCCAGCAGCTCGCAGGGCCGGGTAGCCGGGGAGCTGTTTTTT
.	TRBJ1-1	TRBV12-3/TRBV12-4	.	CASSVYSEAFF	TGTGCCAGCAGTGTTTACTCTGAAGCTTTCTTT
TRBD2	TRBJ2-2	TRBV6-9	once	CASRGGLAGGGTGELFF	TGTGCCAGCAGGGGGGGACTAGCGGGAGGAGGCACCGGGGAGCTGTTTTTT
.	TRBJ2-4	TRBV12-5	many	CASGLGPLNIQYF	TGTGCTAGTGGTCTAGGACCCCTTAACATTCAGTACTTC
.	TRBJ2-7	TRBV20-1	.	CSARVRTARAYEQYF	TGCAGTGCTAGAGTCCGCACGGCGCGAGCCTACGAGCAGTACTTC
TRBD1	TRBJ2-5	TRBV24-1	many	CATSDTGQTSKTQYF	TGTGCCACCAGTGATACGGGACAGACATCCAAGACCCAGTACTTC
.	TRBJ2-5	TRBV12-3/TRBV12-4	many	CASTLSRGVGVTQYF	TGTGCCAGCACCCTTTCGAGGGGAGTAGGAGTGACCCAGTACTTC
TRBD2	TRBJ2-1	TRBV27	many	CASQSGGLAGLEQFF	TGTGCCAGCCAAAGCGGGGGACTAGCGGGACTTGAGCAGTTCTTC
.	TRBJ2-3	TRBV5-1	many	CASSVKGASTDTQYF	TGCGCCAGCAGCGTAAAGGGAGCTAGCACAGATACGCAGTATTTT
.	TRBJ2-2	TRBV12-3/TRBV12-4	.	CASTGGDRPTGELFF	TGTGCCAGCACCGGAGGGGACAGACCCACCGGGGAGCTGTTTTTT
.	TRBJ2-7	TRBV6-5	few	CASSRPLTTGEVGEQYF	TGTGCCAGCAGTCGACCCCTCACAACGGGGGAGGTGGGAGAGCAGTACTTC
.	TRBJ2-7	TRBV7-8	few	CASSPLRPYEQYF	TGTGCCAGCAGCCCCCTCCGTCCCTACGAGCAGTACTTC
.	TRBJ2-5	TRBV28	few	CASSSTTRGTMETQYF	TGTGCCAGCAGCTCTACGACACGGGGGACAATGGAGACCCAGTACTTC
.	TRBJ2-1	TRBV6-1	few	CASSQIRETNEQFF	TGTGCCAGCAGTCAAATCCGGGAGACGAATGAGCAGTTCTTC
TRBD1	TRBJ1-6	TRBV10-3	many	CAISRDRDNSPLHF	TGTGCCATCAGCCGGGACAGGGACAATTCACCCCTCCACTTT
TRBD2	TRBJ2-1	TRBV24-1	many	CATSDPWTSASPNEQFF	TGTGCCACCAGTGATCCCTGGACTAGCGCTAGCCCGAATGAGCAGTTCTTC
.	TRBJ2-1	TRBV5-1	many	CASSPLDSYNEQFF	TGCGCCAGCAGCCCCCTCGACTCCTACAATGAGCAGTTCTTC
.	TRBJ2-7	TRBV7-9	many	CASSLGNRDHEQYF	TGTGCCAGCAGCTTAGGAAACAGGGACCACGAGCAGTACTTC
.	TRBJ2-6	TRBV7-9	.	CASSLVQETSGANVLTF	TGTGCCAGCAGCTTAGTCCAGGAAACTTCTGGGGCCAACGTCCTGACTTTC
TRBD1	TRBJ1-2	TRBV5-1	many	CASSLMGQGLYGYTF	TGCGCCAGCAGCTTAATGGGACAGGGTTTATATGGCTACACCTTC
TRBD1	TRBJ2-3	TRBV29-1	many	CSVGGQGLSRTDTQYF	TGCAGCGTGGGGGGACAGGGCCTTTCCCGCACAGATACGCAGTATTTT
.	TRBJ1-1	TRBV20-1	many	CSAPEGRNDLNEAFF	TGCAGTGCTCCCGAGGGGCGTAACGACCTGAATGAAGCTTTCTTT
.	TRBJ2-7	TRBV7-6	few	CASSPRTHYEQYF	TGTGCCAGCAGCCCGCGGACTCATTACGAGCAGTACTTC
.	TRBJ2-7	TRBV5-1	many	CASRAGTEASEQYF	TGCGCCAGCAGAGCCGGGACTGAGGCCTCCGAGCAGTACTTC
TRBD1	TRBJ2-3	TRBV20-1	few	CSARAQDRGTDTQYF	TGCAGTGCCAGGGCCCAGGACAGGGGCACAGATACGCAGTATTTT
.	TRBJ2-7	TRBV12-3/TRBV12-4	many	CASSLGGTYEQYF	TGTGCCAGCAGCTTAGGGGGAACCTACGAGCAGTACTTC
.	TRBJ2-2	TRBV11-2	many	CASRSGPNTGELFF	TGTGCCAGCCGGAGCGGGCCGAACACCGGGGAGCTGTTTTTT
.	TRBJ2-3	TRBV12-3/TRBV12-4	many	CASSLAVPDTQYF	TGTGCCAGCAGTTTAGCGGTCCCAGATACGCAGTATTTT
TRBD2	TRBJ2-1	TRBV10-3	many	CAISEGGSSYNEQFF	TGTGCCATCAGTGAGGGCGGGAGCTCCTACAATGAGCAGTTCTTC
.	TRBJ2-4	TRBV12-3/TRBV12-4	few	CASSSLGGQAKNIQYF	TGTGCCAGCAGCTCGCTGGGGGGACAGGCCAAAAACATTCAGTACTTC
.	TRBJ2-1	TRBV24-1	many	CATSEYGTPRLKPPYNEQFF	TGTGCCACCAGTGAATACGGGACGCCCCGCTTGAAGCCGCCCTACAATGAGCAGTTCTTC
.	TRBJ2-2	TRBV12-3/TRBV12-4	many	CASSVMLTGELFF	TGTGCCAGCAGTGTCATGCTCACCGGGGAGCTGTTTTTT
TRBD2	TRBJ2-7	TRBV6-1	.	CASIGTSGSYEQYF	TGTGCCAGCATCGGGACTAGCGGGTCCTACGAGCAGTACTTC
TRBD1	TRBJ1-5	TRBV7-2	many	CASSLAGTGNQPQHF	TGTGCCAGCAGCTTAGCGGGGACAGGGAATCAGCCCCAGCATTTT